What follows are 27 T cell receptor beta chains derived from one specimen sequenced in a study of vaccination and CD4 T cells after COVID-19. The Oncomine TCR Beta short-read assay generated sequence data from the DNA of cultured CD4+ T cells. Genomic DNA extraction was carried out from cultured CD4+ T cells. One entry per CDR3 protein results from TCRdb running MiXCR on the PCR reads. The sample consists of thousands of distinct CDR3 sequences, about a third of them appearing once. Their antigens remain unidentified. The treatment here: approximately 11-day PBMC culture with coronavirus spike peptide pools or control peptides (ViraFEST assay). CD4+ T-cell collection from the unexposed donor predated the COVID-19 pandemic (2011-2018). Specimen: CD4+ T cells from blood, cultured in vitro. These receptors originate from a human donor in good health.

The chain employs TRBV5-1 and TRBJ2-7; D not certain. V dropped 5 bases and J dropped 0 bases, with 3 bases sitting between them. CDR1 SGHRS and CDR2 YFSETQ come from the germline V gene. This CDR3 spans 11 amino acids. The CDR3 spells CASSGSYEQYF. Here the CDR3 DNA reads TGCGCCAGCAGTGGCTCCTACGAGCAGTACTTC.

This clonotype was counted between two and nine times. The chain is built from TRBV6-1 and TRBJ2-6; D is perhaps TRBD1 or TRBD2 (5 bases each). The V end was cut by 2 bases, the J end by 4 bases, with 12 bases between. This CDR3 contains 16 residues. Germline assignment: CDR1 MNHNS and CDR2 SASEGT. CDR3 DNA: TGTGCCAGCAGTGAAATTTCCGGGACGGGGGCCAACGTCCTGACTTTC. This sequence encodes CASSEISGTGANVLTF.

This chain uses TRBV27 with TRBJ2-7; TRBD2 matches at 11 bases. The V gene end was trimmed by 8 bases and the J gene end by 3 bases; junction bases not matched to a gene: 9. The CDR3 spans 15 residues. Germline CDR1 is MNHEY and CDR2 is SMNVEV (reference sequence). The chain's CDR3 is CASLKRLAGGYEQYF. Here the CDR3 DNA reads TGTGCCAGCCTTAAGAGGCTAGCGGGGGGCTACGAGCAGTACTTC.

This clonotype was recorded a few times. The chain links TRBV20-1 to TRBJ1-5; maybe TRBD1 (6 bases). Trimming removed 7 bases from V and 4 bases from J, with 14 bases in between. The CDR3 sequence is 13 residues long. Germline V gene sequence: CDR1 DFQATT, CDR2 SNEGSKA (reference sequence). CDR3 DNA: TGCAGTGTATTAGGGGGACCAAATCAGCCCCAGCATTTT. The encoded protein is CSVLGGPNQPQHF.

This chain uses TRBV27 with TRBJ2-3; 10 bases fit TRBD2. This CDR3 is built from 16 residues. Germline V gene sequence: CDR1 MNHEY, CDR2 SMNVEV (reference sequence). With V trimmed by 3 bases and J by 3 bases, 6 bases remained unmatched. The CDR3 DNA reads as TGTGCCAGCAGTTTTTTGCTAGCGGGAGCGACAGATACGCAGTATTTT. It encodes CASSFLLAGATDTQYF.

This clonotype occurred once. The chain is built from TRBV5-6 and TRBJ1-5; D possibly corresponds to TRBD1 (5 bases). From germline, CDR1 is SGHDT and CDR2 YYEEEE. Trimming shortened V by 4 bases and J by 3 bases, and 23 bases separated the two germline ends. The CDR3 sequence is 18 residues long. The CDR3 loop reads CASSRTSGVTDFNQPQHF. CDR3 bases: TGTGCCAGCAGCCGAACGTCTGGGGTGACAGATTTCAATCAGCCCCAGCATTTT.

The rearrangement joins TRBV7-2 to TRBJ2-7, with a weak D call TRBD1 (5 bases). CDR1 SGHTA and CDR2 FQGNSA come from the germline V gene. The CDR3 has 14 amino acids. Trimming took off 5 bases at V and 3 bases at J, with 14 bases between the two ends. The CDR3 coding sequence is TGTGCCAGCAGCCCGAAGGCAGGGATCTACGAGCAGTACTTC. Protein sequence: CASSPKAGIYEQYF.

CDR3 loop: CASSPQKNTEAFF. CDR3 DNA sequence: TGTGCCAGCAGCCCACAGAAGAACACTGAAGCTTTCTTT. This chain links TRBV7-3 with TRBJ1-1; D is ambiguous. CDR3 size: 13 residues. The V end lost 5 bases, the J end lost 1 base, and 8 bases lay between the germline ends. CDR1 and CDR2 (germline): SGHTA, FQGTGA.

This clonotype was found a few times. V usage is TRBV19 and J usage is TRBJ2-1, with D perhaps matching TRBD2 (5 bases). Germline values: CDR1 LNHDA, CDR2 SQIVND (reference sequence). The V and J ends lost 2 bases and 7 bases respectively, with 12 bases between them. The CDR3 sequence is 14 residues long. DNA for the CDR3: TGTGCCAGTAGTATAAGGTCTAGCTGGAATGAGCAGTTCTTC. This codes for CASSIRSSWNEQFF. Using reference TRBV19 and TRBJ2-1 for the parts outside the CDR3, the full variable domain is DGGITQSPKYLFRKEGQNVTLSCEQNLNHDAMYWYRQDPGQGLRLIYYSQIVNDFQKGDIAEGYSVSREKKESFPLTVTSAQKNPTAFYLCASSIRSSWNEQFFGPGTRLTVL.

The CDR3 sequence is CSAKPGTGIRGYTF. CDR3 DNA sequence: TGCAGTGCTAAACCCGGGACAGGGATACGTGGCTACACCTTC. The gene calls are TRBV20-1 and TRBJ1-2, with TRBD1 identical over 9 bases. Trimming removed 4 bases from V and 7 bases from J; junction bases left unmatched: 10. The CDR3 sequence is 14 residues long. Germline V gene data show CDR1 as DFQATT and CDR2 as SNEGSKA (reference sequence).

The rearrangement links TRBV19 to TRBJ1-1, with D tentatively TRBD1 (6 bases). Germline assignment: CDR1 LNHDA and CDR2 SQIVND (reference sequence). There are 12 residues in the CDR3. With 10 bases removed from V and 4 bases from J, the gap between germline ends came to 13 bases. CDR3 nucleotide sequence: TGTGCCACCAGGGGCAGCAGCACTGAAGCTTTCTTT. This gives the protein CATRGSSTEAFF.

This clonotype came up a few times. V and J are TRBV7-8 and TRBJ2-2, with D uncertain. V gave up 1 base and J gave up 2 bases, with 11 bases separating them. Looked up from germline, CDR1 is SGHVS and CDR2 is FQNEAQ. CDR3 size: 16 residues. CDR3 sequence (DNA): TGTGCCAGCAGCTTAGGTCCTGCGATCAACACCGGGGAGCTGTTTTTT. As protein: CASSLGPAINTGELFF.

The chain couples TRBV7-2 to TRBJ2-5; the D is unclear. Germline values: CDR1 SGHTA, CDR2 FQGNSA. The CDR3 loop spans 16 amino acids. V lost 5 bases and J lost 3, with 19 bases in between. CDR3 in amino acids: CASSTSFRQTKETQYF. CDR3 coding DNA: TGTGCCAGCAGCACATCGTTCCGGCAGACCAAAGAGACCCAGTACTTC.

The V gene is TRBV7-8, the J gene TRBJ1-5; possible D gene TRBD1, 5 bases. Looked up from germline, CDR1 is SGHVS and CDR2 is FQNEAQ. V lost 5 bases, J lost 4 bases, and 18 bases lay in between. CDR3 size: 16 residues. The CDR3 DNA reads as TGTGCCAGCAGCGTTACAACCGGGACTTTAAATCAGCCCCAGCATTTT. This encodes CASSVTTGTLNQPQHF. Using reference TRBV7-8 and TRBJ1-5 for the parts outside the CDR3, the full variable domain is GAGVSQSPRYKVAKRGQDVALRCDPISGHVSLFWYQQALGQGPEFLTYFQNEAQLDKSGLPSDRFFAERPEGSVSTLKIQRTQQEDSAVYLCASSVTTGTLNQPQHFGDGTRLSIL.

J is TRBJ1-2 and V is TRBV7-3; D perhaps matches TRBD1 (5 bases). V was clipped by 5 bases and J by 5 bases, with 18 bases between them. This CDR3 is built from 15 residues. Germline CDR1 and CDR2: SGHTA and FQGTGA. The CDR3 protein is CASSDTIWGLYGYTF. DNA for the CDR3: TGTGCCAGCAGCGACACTATCTGGGGACTATATGGCTACACCTTC.

This clonotype has a handful of counts. V gene TRBV6-1 combines with J gene TRBJ1-1; no clear D gene. Germline loops: CDR1 MNHNS, CDR2 SASEGT. This CDR3 has 13 residues. V dropped 4 bases and J dropped 0 bases, with 6 bases sitting between them. The CDR3 is CASSVGMNTEAFF. The CDR3, as DNA: TGTGCCAGCAGTGTAGGGATGAACACTGAAGCTTTCTTT.

This chain links TRBV11-3 with TRBJ1-6; no definite D call. There are 13 residues in the CDR3. CDR1 SGHNT and CDR2 YENEEA come from the germline V gene. V lost 0 bases to trimming and J lost 8 bases, with 5 bases between them. CDR3 in amino acids: CASSLDLDSPLHF. CDR3 DNA sequence: TGTGCCAGCAGCTTAGATCTTGATTCACCCCTCCACTTT.

This chain joins TRBV18 and TRBJ2-5; no definite D call. This CDR3 contains 13 residues. V lost 4 bases and J lost 1, with 7 bases in between. From germline, CDR1 is KGHSH and CDR2 LQKENI. As DNA, the CDR3 is TGTGCCAGCTCACGTAAGGCCCAAGAGACCCAGTACTTC. It encodes CASSRKAQETQYF.

The chain couples TRBV9 to TRBJ2-2; D ambiguous. Germline values: CDR1 SGDLS, CDR2 YYNGEE. The CDR3 sequence is 12 residues long. Trimming removed 3 bases at V and 2 bases at J, with 2 bases between. Written as DNA, the CDR3 is TGTGCCAGCAGCGCAAACACCGGGGAGCTGTTTTTT. It yields the protein CASSANTGELFF.

V and J are TRBV20-1 and TRBJ2-7, with 8 positions matching TRBD2. The V gene end was trimmed by 3 bases and the J gene end by 0 bases; junction bases not matched to a gene: 4. CDR3 length: 14 amino acids. CDR1 is DFQATT and CDR2 is SNEGSKA in the germline V gene (reference sequence). CDR3 in DNA: TGCAGTGCTAGCCTCGGGACTAGCTCCTACGAGCAGTACTTC. Translated: CSASLGTSSYEQYF.

The chain joins TRBV6-1 to TRBJ2-6, with 10 bases matching TRBD1. Germline-derived CDR1 and CDR2 are MNHNS and SASEGT. Trimming cost V 5 bases and J 7 bases; bases outside gene matches: 5. CDR3 length: 15 residues. The CDR3 region has the DNA TGTGCCAGCAGTCTAGGACAGGGGGGCGCCAACGTCCTGACTTTC. Amino acid sequence: CASSLGQGGANVLTF.

V usage is TRBV24-1 and J usage is TRBJ2-1; the match to TRBD2 covers 9 bases. CDR1 is KGHDR and CDR2 is SFDVKD in the germline V gene. V lost 5 bases and J lost 2; bases outside the gene matches: 3. This CDR3 contains 15 residues. DNA of the CDR3: TGTGCCACCAGTGTTGGCGGGGGGGCCTACAATGAGCAGTTCTTC. Protein sequence: CATSVGGGAYNEQFF.

The chain recombines TRBV20-1 with TRBJ1-1, with D possibly being TRBD1 (6 bases). Germline assignment: CDR1 DFQATT and CDR2 SNEGSKA (reference sequence). Trimming removed 6 bases from V and 5 bases from J, with 13 bases in between. The CDR3 contains 12 residues. CDR3 coding DNA: TGCAGTGCGCAAAAACAGGGAACTGAAGCTTTCTTT. Translating it yields CSAQKQGTEAFF.

The chain recombines TRBV6-1 with TRBJ2-5; 7 nucleotides agree with TRBD2. The V gene's germline CDR1 is MNHNS and CDR2 SASEGT. The length of the CDR3 is 13 residues. The J segment lost 5 bases and the V segment lost 6 bases, leaving 6 bases of the junction unmatched. CDR3 in amino acids: CASRNGGGETQYF. In nucleotides, the CDR3 is TGTGCCAGCAGAAACGGGGGAGGGGAGACCCAGTACTTC.

In this sample, this clonotype turned up a few times. The gene calls are TRBV27 and TRBJ2-7; TRBD2 might be the D (5 bases). The V end was cut by 6 bases, the J end by 1 base, with 10 bases between. The CDR3 length is 13 residues. CDR1 and CDR2 from the germline V gene are MNHEY and SMNVEV (reference sequence). CDR3 nucleotides: TGTGCCAGCAGATACAGCGGTTCCTACGAGCAGTACTTC. Protein sequence: CASRYSGSYEQYF.

V gene TRBV28 combines with J gene TRBJ1-2; 8 positions agree with TRBD1. CDR3 length equals 15 residues. V gave up 6 bases and J gave up 3 bases; unmatched junction bases: 9. Germline V gives CDR1 MDHEN, CDR2 SYDVKM. The CDR3 nucleotides read TGTGCCAGCAGCTCCTCCGGACAGGGCGACTATGGCTACACCTTC. Its translation: CASSSSGQGDYGYTF.

The V gene is TRBV28, the J gene TRBJ2-7; TRBD1 aligns across 7 bases. Trimming at V came to 5 bases and at J to 0 bases, leaving 10 bases not matched to a gene. The CDR3 length is 16 residues. CDR1 MDHEN and CDR2 SYDVKM come from the germline V gene. The CDR3 spells CASSVPRAGGSYEQYF. CDR3 coding DNA: TGTGCCAGCAGTGTCCCGAGGGCAGGGGGCTCCTACGAGCAGTACTTC.